This is a list of T cell receptor beta chains from one sample in a study of blood T cell repertoires in COVID-19. TCRdb keeps only in-frame clones here, not all; method: immunoSEQ multiplex PCR. There are about 170,000 clones in the sample; 80% to 95% occur only once, and approximately 4.9% lies in the top ten. Material: peripheral blood. The receptors were sampled from a man aged 30-40 years with COVID-19, enrolled during active disease. CDR3s include the opening cysteine and the closing phenylalanine or tryptophan. Not all rows give a size; the values are once, few, many and, for expanded clones, a class.

V gene: TRBV6-5; J gene: TRBJ1-4; CDR3 length: 13; clone size: once; CDR3 protein: CASRQEGVRKLFF
V gene: TRBV7-2; J gene: TRBJ1-5; CDR3 length: 15; clone size: once; CDR3 protein: CASSLESNVNQPQHF
V gene: TRBV6-5; J gene: TRBJ2-7; CDR3 length: 12; clone size: many; CDR3 protein: CASSPGGYEQYF
V gene: TRBV28; J gene: TRBJ2-2; CDR3 length: 21; clone size: many; CDR3 protein: CASSSLGTGRSIFANTGELFF
V gene: TRBV19; J gene: TRBJ2-2; CDR3 length: 15; clone size: .; CDR3 protein: CASSRSGINTGELFF
V gene: TRBV4-1; J gene: TRBJ1-2; CDR3 length: 13; clone size: .; CDR3 protein: CASSQGQNYGYTF
V gene: TRBV7-2; J gene: TRBJ2-3; CDR3 length: 15; clone size: .; CDR3 protein: CATSTGTSGRVSQYF
V gene: TRBV7-2; J gene: TRBJ1-1; CDR3 length: 13; clone size: .; CDR3 protein: CASSLVKSTEAFF
V gene: TRBV3-1/TRBV3-2; J gene: TRBJ2-1; CDR3 length: 14; clone size: .; CDR3 protein: CASSQGLASDEQFF
V gene: TRBV18; J gene: TRBJ2-6; CDR3 length: 15; clone size: once; CDR3 protein: CASSLQGAGANVLTF
V gene: TRBV3-1/TRBV3-2; J gene: TRBJ1-1; CDR3 length: 14; clone size: .; CDR3 protein: CASSQGTGNTEAFF
V gene: TRBV4-2; J gene: TRBJ1-6; CDR3 length: 13; clone size: .; CDR3 protein: CASRLGQNSPLHF
V gene: TRBV11-2; J gene: TRBJ1-1; CDR3 length: 14; clone size: few; CDR3 protein: CASSQVQGNTEAFF
V gene: TRBV27; J gene: TRBJ2-7; CDR3 length: 16; clone size: .; CDR3 protein: CASSLQTSGGLYEQYF
V gene: TRBV4-3; J gene: TRBJ1-2; CDR3 length: 15; clone size: .; CDR3 protein: CASSQDRAGHYGYTF
V gene: TRBV9; J gene: TRBJ2-3; CDR3 length: 15; clone size: .; CDR3 protein: CASSVVLSSPDTQYF
V gene: TRBV28; J gene: TRBJ2-3; CDR3 length: 12; clone size: .; CDR3 protein: CASSLKASGQYF
V gene: TRBV4-1; J gene: TRBJ1-2; CDR3 length: 12; clone size: .; CDR3 protein: CASSPGGYGYTF
V gene: TRBV4-2; J gene: TRBJ1-1; CDR3 length: 16; clone size: .; CDR3 protein: CASSARGLSMNTEAFF
V gene: TRBV30; J gene: TRBJ2-6; CDR3 length: 14; clone size: .; CDR3 protein: CAWAGVSGANVLTF
V gene: TRBV2; J gene: TRBJ2-1; CDR3 length: 15; clone size: .; CDR3 protein: CASSERLAANNEQFF
V gene: TRBV11-2; J gene: TRBJ1-5; CDR3 length: 13; clone size: .; CDR3 protein: CASSPDRAQPQHF
V gene: TRBV10-3; J gene: TRBJ1-2; CDR3 length: 12; clone size: .; CDR3 protein: CAIRTGGYGYTF
V gene: TRBV11-2; J gene: TRBJ1-5; CDR3 length: 14; clone size: .; CDR3 protein: CASSLETGIQPQHF
V gene: TRBV6-2/TRBV6-3; J gene: TRBJ2-5; CDR3 length: 16; clone size: .; CDR3 protein: CASSLRLAGYQETQYF
V gene: TRBV10-3; J gene: TRBJ1-3; CDR3 length: 12; clone size: once; CDR3 protein: CAIMGGADTIYF
V gene: TRBV9; J gene: TRBJ2-5; CDR3 length: 16; clone size: .; CDR3 protein: CASSARDSPYQETQYF
V gene: TRBV12-3/TRBV12-4; J gene: TRBJ1-5; CDR3 length: 13; clone size: .; CDR3 protein: CASSLEERRPQHF
V gene: TRBV6-5; J gene: TRBJ1-2; CDR3 length: 14; clone size: once; CDR3 protein: CASSYGTGNYGYTF
V gene: TRBV30; J gene: TRBJ2-7; CDR3 length: 15; clone size: .; CDR3 protein: CAWSVGLAGAREQYF
V gene: TRBV11-2; J gene: TRBJ2-7; CDR3 length: 15; clone size: .; CDR3 protein: CASSTPDRASYEQYF
V gene: TRBV7-2; J gene: TRBJ2-3; CDR3 length: 16; clone size: .; CDR3 protein: CASSFRPVGITDTQYF
V gene: TRBV4-3; J gene: TRBJ2-7; CDR3 length: 15; clone size: .; CDR3 protein: CASSQLLGLTYEQYF
V gene: TRBV19; J gene: TRBJ2-4; CDR3 length: 15; clone size: .; CDR3 protein: CASSIAETGGYIQYF
V gene: TRBV24-1; J gene: TRBJ1-3; CDR3 length: 15; clone size: .; CDR3 protein: CATSDSRGSGNTIYF
V gene: TRBV5-1; J gene: TRBJ2-4; CDR3 length: 18; clone size: once; CDR3 protein: CASSLVAGGPIAKNIQYF
V gene: TRBV3-1/TRBV3-2; J gene: TRBJ2-1; CDR3 length: 16; clone size: .; CDR3 protein: CASSLGVGGPSNEQFF
V gene: TRBV11-2; J gene: TRBJ2-1; CDR3 length: 17; clone size: .; CDR3 protein: CASTRGLGSRVNNEQFF
V gene: TRBV6-1; J gene: TRBJ1-2; CDR3 length: 16; clone size: .; CDR3 protein: CASSARPGTGQYGYTF
V gene: TRBV29-1; J gene: TRBJ1-1; CDR3 length: 16; clone size: .; CDR3 protein: CSVESGRRTVNTEAFF
V gene: TRBV5-1; J gene: TRBJ1-4; CDR3 length: 17; clone size: .; CDR3 protein: CASSLAHGGTTNEKLFF
V gene: TRBV6-5; J gene: TRBJ1-1; CDR3 length: 14; clone size: .; CDR3 protein: CASSYSRGFTEAFF
V gene: TRBV28; J gene: TRBJ2-7; CDR3 length: 12; clone size: .; CDR3 protein: CASSATGTEQYF
V gene: TRBV29-1; J gene: TRBJ1-5; CDR3 length: 13; clone size: .; CDR3 protein: CSVAGVVGQPQHF
V gene: TRBV30; J gene: TRBJ2-2; CDR3 length: 17; clone size: .; CDR3 protein: CAWSVASAAGGTGELFF
V gene: TRBV5-1; J gene: TRBJ2-5; CDR3 length: 14; clone size: .; CDR3 protein: CASSFGQFEETQYF
V gene: TRBV7-2; J gene: TRBJ2-5; CDR3 length: 12; clone size: .; CDR3 protein: CASSLGRETQYF
V gene: TRBV30; J gene: TRBJ2-7; CDR3 length: 13; clone size: .; CDR3 protein: CAWSRGPGGEQYF
V gene: TRBV27; J gene: TRBJ2-5; CDR3 length: 14; clone size: .; CDR3 protein: CASSLSGIQETQYF
V gene: TRBV18; J gene: TRBJ2-1; CDR3 length: 17; clone size: .; CDR3 protein: CASSPRSGGDNYNEQFF
V gene: TRBV3-1/TRBV3-2; J gene: TRBJ1-3; CDR3 length: 18; clone size: .; CDR3 protein: CASSRFGTGSSRGNTIYF
V gene: TRBV3-1/TRBV3-2; J gene: TRBJ1-4; CDR3 length: 13; clone size: .; CDR3 protein: CASSPATNEKLFF
V gene: TRBV6-2/TRBV6-3; J gene: TRBJ2-7; CDR3 length: 13; clone size: once; CDR3 protein: CASSYSGLYEQYF
V gene: TRBV11-3; J gene: TRBJ1-1; CDR3 length: 14; clone size: .; CDR3 protein: CASSSTRGSTEAFF
V gene: TRBV14; J gene: TRBJ1-2; CDR3 length: 20; clone size: .; CDR3 protein: CASSQDRGGLNIPRNYGYTF
V gene: TRBV27; J gene: TRBJ1-2; CDR3 length: 15; clone size: .; CDR3 protein: CASSYSPFRQGGYTF